Following are 14 T cell receptor beta chains from one sample sequenced in a study of T cell changes during pregnancy in multiple sclerosis. Clones were sequenced by immunoSEQ multiplex PCR, and TCRdb holds only the in-frame ones, with some missing. Among 65,000 to 80,000 clones listed, roughly 93% were seen once. Material: peripheral blood, obtained in the first trimester of pregnancy. The origin of the receptors is a female donor with multiple sclerosis, enrolled in a pregnancy study.

The V gene is TRBV28, the J gene TRBJ2-1; D might be TRBD1 (6 bases). Trimming stripped 2 bases from V and 0 bases from J, with 26 bases between. From germline, CDR1 is MDHEN and CDR2 SYDVKM. The CDR3 consists of 21 residues. The CDR3 DNA is TGTGCCAGCAGTTTAGCCCCCGGAGGCGCGCGACAGGAGAGCTCCTACAATGAGCAGTTCTTC. As protein: CASSLAPGGARQESSYNEQFF.

V is TRBV9 and J is TRBJ2-3; the match to TRBD2 covers 10 bases. The CDR3 totals 16 residues. Germline lookup yields CDR1 SGDLS and CDR2 YYNGEE. The V gene end was trimmed by 0 bases and the J gene end by 5 bases; junction bases not matched to a gene: 6. CDR3 amino acids: CASSVEAGGPGDTQYF. CDR3 bases: TGTGCCAGCAGCGTAGAAGCGGGGGGGCCGGGAGATACGCAGTATTTT.

The V gene is TRBV6-1, the J gene TRBJ2-2; D may be TRBD1 (5 bases). The V end lost 6 bases, the J end lost 5 bases, and 10 bases lay between the germline ends. Germline loops: CDR1 MNHNS, CDR2 SASEGT. The CDR3 runs 13 residues. The CDR3 region is CASRTTGTGELFF. In DNA, the CDR3 is TGTGCCAGCAGGACCACAGGAACCGGGGAGCTGTTTTTT.

The gene calls are TRBV27 and TRBJ1-1; possible D gene TRBD1, 6 bases. The V and J ends lost 4 bases and 4 bases respectively, with 16 bases between them. CDR3 size: 15 residues. In germline, CDR1 is MNHEY, CDR2 SMNVEV (reference sequence). The CDR3 loop reads CASSSYRASTTEAFF. For the CDR3, the DNA is TGTGCCAGCAGTTCGTACAGGGCGTCTACCACTGAAGCTTTCTTT.

V usage is TRBV28 and J usage is TRBJ1-5; TRBD1 aligns across 7 bases. The CDR3 extends over 19 amino acids. Trimming took 2 bases from V and 5 from J; bases not matched to a gene: 18. The V gene's germline CDR1 is MDHEN and CDR2 SYDVKM. CDR3 bases: TGTGCCAGCAGTTTAAACATTGAGGGGACAGTCCACCCCGATCAGCCCCAGCATTTT. Encoded protein: CASSLNIEGTVHPDQPQHF.

This chain connects TRBV27 to TRBJ2-4, with a possible D match to TRBD1 (6 bases). V dropped 6 bases and J dropped 0 bases, with 15 bases sitting between them. Germline CDR1 reads MNHEY; CDR2 reads SMNVEV (reference sequence). The CDR3 is made up of 16 amino acids. CDR3 amino acids: CASSPPGAVAKNIQYF. CDR3 DNA sequence: TGTGCCAGCAGCCCCCCAGGGGCGGTAGCCAAAAACATTCAGTACTTC.

The rearrangement joins TRBV10-1 to TRBJ2-2, with TRBD1 identical over 7 bases. Germline CDR1 WNHNN, CDR2 SYGVQD (reference sequence). V lost 9 bases to trimming and J lost 7 bases; unmatched junction nucleotides: 8. This CDR3 contains 13 residues. The CDR3, as DNA: TGCGCCAGTAGTAGGGGGCGCGGCGGGGAGCTGTTTTTT. Translating it yields CASSRGRGGELFF.

This chain links TRBV4-3 with TRBJ2-7; maybe TRBD2 (5 bases). V was clipped by 4 bases and J by 7 bases, with 14 bases between them. Germline V gene data show CDR1 as LGHNA and CDR2 as YSLEER. The CDR3 extends over 13 amino acids. CDR3 DNA sequence: TGCGCCAGCAGCCTCCTTCGGACGGGGGAGCAGTACTTC. Translation gives CASSLLRTGEQYF.

This chain joins TRBV13 and TRBJ1-3; 10 positions agree with TRBD1. CDR1 PRHDT and CDR2 FYEKMQ come from the germline V gene (reference sequence). V shed 5 bases and J 4 bases; nucleotides not matched to a gene: 11. The CDR3 runs 17 residues. The DNA for the CDR3 is TGTGCCAGCAGCCCGGACATGGGACAGGGGATCGGAAACACCATATATTTT. Protein sequence: CASSPDMGQGIGNTIYF.

The chain uses TRBV2 and TRBJ2-5, with D possibly matching TRBD1 (5 bases). V shed 11 bases and J shed 5 bases, with 12 bases lying between them. CDR1 and CDR2 from the germline V gene are SNHLY and FYNNEI. The CDR3 runs to 11 residues. CDR3 in DNA: TGTGCCTCGACAGCAAGGGAGACCCAGTACTTC. Translated: CASTARETQYF.

This chain links TRBV7-2 with TRBJ1-6, with 9 positions matching TRBD1. The length of the CDR3 is 16 residues. V lost 5 bases, J lost 8 bases, and 10 bases stayed unmatched. CDR1 and CDR2 (germline): SGHTA, FQGNSA. The DNA for the CDR3 is TGTGCCAGCAGCCTTGGGACAGGGAAGAGGGATTCACCCCTCCACTTT. It is translated as CASSLGTGKRDSPLHF.

The chain couples TRBV7-6 to TRBJ2-7, with TRBD2 matching over 7 bases. Germline V gene data show CDR1 as SGHVS and CDR2 as FNYEAQ. CDR3 length: 13 residues. The ends lost 5 bases at V and 4 bases at J; junction bases unmatched: 5. CDR3 in amino acids: CASSQTGGYEQYF. In DNA form, the CDR3 reads TGTGCCAGCAGCCAGACGGGGGGTTACGAGCAGTACTTC. Complete variable domain (other parts from reference TRBV7-6 and TRBJ2-7): GAGVSQSPRYKVTKRGQDVALRCDPISGHVSLYWYRQALGQGPEFLTYFNYEAQQDKSGLPNDRFSAERPEGSISTLTIQRTEQRDSAMYRCASSQTGGYEQYFGPGTRLTVT.

J is TRBJ2-3 and V is TRBV14, with 7 bases that match TRBD2. This CDR3 has 15 residues. Germline CDR1 is SGHDN and CDR2 is FVKESK. V lost 5 bases and J lost 2; bases outside the gene matches: 7. CDR3: CASSDSSGFTDTQYF. The CDR3 DNA reads TGTGCCAGCAGCGACTCTAGCGGATTCACAGATACGCAGTATTTT. Full variable domain (missing parts from reference TRBV14 and TRBJ2-3): EAGVTQFPSHSVIEKGQTVTLRCDPISGHDNLYWYRRVMGKEIKFLLHFVKESKQDESGMPNNRFLAERTGGTYSTLKVQPAELEDSGVYFCASSDSSGFTDTQYFGPGTRLTVL.

The genes are TRBV18 and TRBJ2-5; 9 positions match TRBD1. J lost 1 base, V lost 2 bases, and 2 bases had no gene match. Germline-derived CDR1 and CDR2 are KGHSH and LQKENI. CDR3 length: 15 residues. CDR3 region: CASSPTGGLQETQYF. In DNA, the CDR3 is TGTGCCAGCTCACCAACAGGGGGCCTCCAAGAGACCCAGTACTTC.